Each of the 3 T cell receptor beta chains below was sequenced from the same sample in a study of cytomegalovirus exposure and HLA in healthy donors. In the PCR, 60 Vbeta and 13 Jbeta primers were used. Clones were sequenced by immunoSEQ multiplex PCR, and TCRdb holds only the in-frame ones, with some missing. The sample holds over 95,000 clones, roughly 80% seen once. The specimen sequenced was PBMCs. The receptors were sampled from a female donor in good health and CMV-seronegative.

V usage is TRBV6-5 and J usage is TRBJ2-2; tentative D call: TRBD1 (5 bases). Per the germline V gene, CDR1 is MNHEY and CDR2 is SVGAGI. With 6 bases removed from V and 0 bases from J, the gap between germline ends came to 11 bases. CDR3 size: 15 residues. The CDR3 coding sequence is TGTGCCAGCAGACAGGCGCTCACGAACACCGGGGAGCTGTTTTTT. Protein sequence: CASRQALTNTGELFF.

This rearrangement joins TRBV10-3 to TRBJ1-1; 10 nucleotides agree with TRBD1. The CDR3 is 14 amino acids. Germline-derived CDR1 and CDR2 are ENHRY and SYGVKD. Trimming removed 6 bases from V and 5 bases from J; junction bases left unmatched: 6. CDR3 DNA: TGTGCCATCAGGGTCGGACAGGGGGATACTGAAGCTTTCTTT. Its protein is CAIRVGQGDTEAFF.

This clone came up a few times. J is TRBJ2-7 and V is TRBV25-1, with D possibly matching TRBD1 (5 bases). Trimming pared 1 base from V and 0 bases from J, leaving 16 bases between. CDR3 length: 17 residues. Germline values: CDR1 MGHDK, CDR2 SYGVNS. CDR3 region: CASSESYPGSPSYEQYF. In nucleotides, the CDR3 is TGTGCCAGCAGTGAATCCTACCCAGGGTCCCCCTCCTACGAGCAGTACTTC.